The TCR beta chain described here comes from a study of T cell responses to AZD1222 COVID-19 vaccine. Assay: immunoSEQ multiplex PCR; the TCRdb copy retains only in-frame clones and omits some. The sample shows 82,000 or so clones, more than 85% of them seen only once. V shed 0 bases, J shed 9 bases, and the junction held 7 bases outside the gene matches. The CDR3 covers 15 residues. The V gene's germline CDR1 is ENHRY and CDR2 SYGVKD. The chain carries TRBV10-3 and TRBJ2-1; 8 nucleotides align to TRBD1. The sequenced sample was peripheral blood, obtained on day 0 of AZD1222 vaccination. This receptor was obtained from an adult in good health. This CDR3 reads CAISESAGGISEQFF. CDR3 nucleotides: TGTGCCATCAGTGAGTCGGCAGGGGGCATATCTGAGCAGTTCTTC.